This TCR beta chain was profiled in a study of regulatory T cells in long-lasting Graves disease. Findings and limits, study-wide: When disease was persistent, TRBV28, TRBJ1-2 and TRBJ2-5 were the favored segments.

CDR1 and CDR2 (germline): MNHEY, SMNVEV (reference sequence). Trimming took 5 bases from V and 3 from J, leaving 14 bases between them. The CDR3 covers 15 residues. For this clonotype: Its target is unknown.

Regarding time point: newly diagnosed GD, antithyroid drugs for less than 3 months. Generation of the TCR library employed RNA extracted from PBMCs. Arm-PCR of CDR3 regions and iRepertoire HTBI primers were the basis on which TCR beta libraries were built. MiXCR, applied by TCRdb to the multiplex PCR reads, yields one record per CDR3 protein. The table shows roughly 430,000 distinct CDR3 sequences, with over 15% occurring only once. These records were also assigned to another study, of T cells in Graves' hyperthyroidism and ophthalmopathy.

The clonotype comes from a woman under 40 with Graves disease. V and J are TRBV27 and TRBJ1-5; a possible D gene is TRBD1 (6 bases). Material: peripheral blood mononuclear cells (PBMCs), obtained at new diagnosis, from a patient treated with antithyroid drugs. CDR3 protein: CASSTQGSPNQPQHF. CDR3 sequence (DNA): TGTGCCAGCAGTACTCAGGGGTCTCCCAATCAGCCCCAGCATTTT.